This T cell receptor (beta chain) was sequenced for a study of blood T cell repertoires in COVID-19. Study information: Sites across the United States, Italy and Spain contributed samples from acute and convalescent COVID-19. Sources were T cells, B-cell-depleted T cells, or PBMCs; the material itself was cDNA or gDNA.

CDR1 is SNHLY and CDR2 is FYNNEI in the germline V gene. The CDR3 has 16 residues. The junction had 10 bases not matched to a gene; V was cut back by 4 bases and J by 3 bases. Authors' processing steps: Amplification of reference gene primers was used by the study to estimate nucleated cell counts. Profiling relied on immunoSEQ multiplex PCR, and the TCRdb table lists in-frame clones only, not all of them. For V, J and clone size, that table is used; D and trimming come from the DNA. Altogether just over 150,000 clones are present, 80% to 90% being singletons, with the ten largest covering over 12%. This chain connects TRBV2 to TRBJ2-3, with 7 bases matching TRBD1. The specimen was peripheral blood. This clonotype originated in a middle-aged woman with acute or convalescent COVID-19. DNA for the CDR3: TGTGCCAGCAGTGCGGTCGACAGGGTGAAAACAGATACGCAGTATTTT. It codes for CASSAVDRVKTDTQYF.